This TCR beta chain was obtained from a study of cytomegalovirus exposure and HLA in healthy donors. Primers for the PCR totalled 60 Vbeta and 13 Jbeta. Using immunoSEQ multiplex PCR, the repertoire was profiled, and TCRdb retains in-frame clones only, with some absent. The sample includes approximately 160,000 clones, 75% to 80% of them seen just once. Germline assignment: CDR1 SQVTM and CDR2 ANQGSEA. The CDR3 has 15 amino acids. Germline trimming cut 7 bases from V and 1 base from J; bases unmatched to any gene: 10. Worth noting for this clone: Other DNA sequences in the sample encode the same CDR3.

The TCR was taken from a woman between 40 and 50 years old in good health and CMV-seropositive. The sequencing input was PBMCs. The chain carries TRBV29-1 and TRBJ2-3, with TRBD2 matching 8 bases. The CDR3 here is CSAPPTSGGTDTQYF. The CDR3 DNA follows: TGCAGCGCTCCTCCTACTAGCGGAGGCACAGATACGCAGTATTTT.